This T cell receptor (beta chain) was captured in a study of blood T cell repertoires in COVID-19. Study in general: The United States, Italy and Spain were the sources of the acute and convalescent COVID-19 samples. T cells, B-cell-depleted T cells, or PBMCs supplied cDNA or gDNA.

The CDR3 is 13 residues long. Per the germline V gene, CDR1 is SGHAT and CDR2 is FQNNGV. V lost 5 bases, J lost 5 bases, and 12 bases lay in between. Original analysis: Reference gene primers were amplified, and this amplification served to estimate nucleated cell counts. TCRdb's table, derived via immunoSEQ multiplex PCR, lists solely in-frame clones and lacks some. D and trimming were read from the DNA, whereas the V and J calls and clone size are those reported in that table. Of around 93,000 clones listed, about 86% are singletons. This TCR was sampled from a man aged 55 to 70 with acute or convalescent COVID-19. Sequencing was carried out using peripheral blood. The rearrangement links TRBV11-2 to TRBJ1-1, with D possibly matching TRBD1 (6 bases). The CDR3 reads CASSVQQGTEAFF. CDR3 nucleotides: TGTGCCAGCAGCGTTCAGCAGGGGACTGAAGCTTTCTTT. Using reference TRBV11-2 and TRBJ1-1 for the parts outside the CDR3, the full variable domain is EAGVAQSPRYKIIEKRQSVAFWCNPISGHATLYWYQQILGQGPKLLIQFQNNGVVDDSQLPKDRFSAERLKGVDSTLKIQPAKLEDSAVYLCASSVQQGTEAFFGQGTRLTVV.